The T cell receptor (beta chain) under discussion was sequenced for a study of shared clonotypes between healthy human individuals. The CDR3 length is 12 residues. From germline, CDR1 is LNHDA and CDR2 SQIVND (reference sequence). Trimming left V 4 bases short and J 2 bases short, with 5 bases between. This clone was recorded a few times. Its antigen is as yet unknown. Clones were sequenced by immunoSEQ multiplex PCR, and TCRdb holds only the in-frame ones, with some missing. The sample includes millions of clones, more than 85% of them seen just once. CD45RO-negative, CCR7-positively selected cells formed the naive CD8 fraction, excluding terminally differentiated effector memory CD45RA+ cells. Points from the study as a whole: In contrast to clonotypes shared by all four donors, non-shared clonotypes had lower generation probabilities.

The origin of this receptor is a man aged 18 to 30 in good health. Some clones in this sample may be carry-over from other donors' samples. Input material: naive CD8+ T cells from PBMCs. The V gene is TRBV19, the J gene TRBJ1-2; the D gene is possibly TRBD1 (5 bases). CDR3 bases: TGTGCCAGTAGTAGGGACAACTATGGCTACACCTTC. Translating gives CASSRDNYGYTF.